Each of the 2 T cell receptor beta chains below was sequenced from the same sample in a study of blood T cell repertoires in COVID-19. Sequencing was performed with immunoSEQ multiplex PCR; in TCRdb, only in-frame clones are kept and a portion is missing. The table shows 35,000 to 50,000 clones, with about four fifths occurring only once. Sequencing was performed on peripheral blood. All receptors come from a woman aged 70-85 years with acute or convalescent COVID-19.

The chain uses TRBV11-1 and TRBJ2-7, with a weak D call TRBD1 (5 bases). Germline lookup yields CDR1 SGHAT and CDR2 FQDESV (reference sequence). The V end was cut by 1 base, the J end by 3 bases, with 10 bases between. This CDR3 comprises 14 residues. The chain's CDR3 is CASSLGQHYYEQYF. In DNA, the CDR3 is TGTGCCAGCAGCTTAGGACAGCATTACTACGAGCAGTACTTC.

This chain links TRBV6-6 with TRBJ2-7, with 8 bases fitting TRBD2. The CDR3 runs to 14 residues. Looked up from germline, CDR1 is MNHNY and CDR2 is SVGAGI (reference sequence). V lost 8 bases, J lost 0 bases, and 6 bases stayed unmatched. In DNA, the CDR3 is TGTGCCAGCCGAACGGGGGGGGGCTCCTACGAGCAGTACTTC. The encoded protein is CASRTGGGSYEQYF.